This is a list of T cell receptor beta chains from one sample in a study of control samples from healthy donors and cancer patients. TCRdb's copy holds only in-frame clones and misses some; the assay was immunoSEQ multiplex PCR. The sample comprises around 84,000 clones, 80% to 90% of which are singletons, and 11% rests with the top ten. Sequencing input: PBMCs. All receptors derive from a man aged 60 to 75 with head and neck cancer. Both conserved end residues are part of each CDR3. D genes are given only for firm matches. Rows give clone size only sometimes, using once, few, many, or a class for an expanded clone.

TRBV5-1	few	TRBJ2-5	TRBD1	15	CASSSRDRGQETQYF	TGCGCCAGCAGCTCCCGGGACAGGGGGCAAGAGACCCAGTACTTC
TRBV4-1	few	TRBJ2-5	.	14	CASSQESPPETQYF	TGCGCCAGCAGCCAAGAATCCCCACCGGAGACCCAGTACTTC
TRBV10-3	.	TRBJ2-6	.	15	CATGQINSGANVLTF	TGTGCCACCGGACAGATCAACTCTGGGGCCAACGTCCTGACTTTC
TRBV5-4	.	TRBJ2-1	.	12	CASSLRRVEQFF	TGTGCCAGCAGCTTAAGAAGGGTCGAGCAGTTCTTC
TRBV4-1	.	TRBJ1-1	.	18	CASSQVEGGMILNTEAFF	TGCGCCAGCAGCCAAGTTGAGGGGGGGATGATTTTGAACACTGAAGCTTTCTTT
TRBV27	.	TRBJ1-1	.	13	CASSLGRAGKAFF	TGTGCCAGCAGTTTAGGGAGGGCTGGGAAAGCTTTCTTT
TRBV6-5	.	TRBJ1-3	TRBD1	15	CASKTIQGPRNTIYF	TGTGCCAGCAAAACCATACAGGGGCCCAGAAACACCATATATTTT
TRBV29-1	.	TRBJ2-3	TRBD1	15	CSLHGTGGGGDTQYF	TGCAGCCTGCACGGGACAGGGGGCGGTGGAGATACGCAGTATTTT
TRBV6-5	.	TRBJ1-1	.	14	CASTLLRGSTEAFF	TGTGCCAGCACCCTTTTACGGGGGAGCACTGAAGCTTTCTTT
TRBV11-2	.	TRBJ2-1	TRBD2	17	CASSWTSGVNSYNEQFF	TGTGCCAGCAGCTGGACTAGCGGGGTGAACTCCTACAATGAGCAGTTCTTC
TRBV19	once	TRBJ1-2	.	13	CASTIRADYGYTF	TGTGCCAGTACCATCAGGGCGGACTATGGCTACACCTTC
TRBV7-2	.	TRBJ2-7	TRBD2	14	CASSTASGGYEQYF	TGTGCCAGCAGCACAGCTAGCGGGGGCTACGAGCAGTACTTC
TRBV4-1	.	TRBJ2-2	TRBD1	18	CASSQKRGQGAETGELFF	TGCGCCAGCAGCCAAAAGAGGGGACAGGGCGCAGAAACCGGGGAGCTGTTTTTT
TRBV12-1	.	TRBJ2-1	.	19	CASSPHWGLAGFNYNEQFF	TGTGCCAGCAGCCCACATTGGGGACTAGCGGGATTTAACTACAATGAGCAGTTCTTC
TRBV4-2	once	TRBJ1-4	.	15	CASSQGRATNEKLFF	TGTGCCAGCAGCCAAGGACGTGCAACTAATGAAAAACTGTTTTTT
TRBV7-9	.	TRBJ2-1	TRBD2	15	CASSSPSGSGNEQFF	TGTGCCAGCAGCTCCCCTAGCGGGAGCGGGAATGAGCAGTTCTTC
TRBV23-1	.	TRBJ1-3	TRBD1	20	CASSQSGRDRGLRAGNTIYF	TGCGCCAGCAGTCAATCTGGGAGGGACAGGGGGCTTCGGGCTGGAAACACCATATATTTT
TRBV2	.	TRBJ1-1	.	14	CASKRPPTNTEAFF	TGTGCCAGCAAGAGACCGCCTACTAACACTGAAGCTTTCTTT
TRBV18	once	TRBJ2-2	TRBD2	17	CASSPPGLAGADGELFF	TGTGCCAGCTCACCACCGGGACTAGCGGGAGCAGACGGGGAGCTGTTTTTT
TRBV29-1	.	TRBJ1-1	.	13	CSVGTLMNTEAFF	TGCAGCGTTGGGACCCTCATGAACACTGAAGCTTTCTTT
TRBV12-3/TRBV12-4	.	TRBJ2-7	TRBD2	13	CASSNSPGGEQYF	TGTGCTAGCAGCAATTCCCCGGGGGGCGAGCAGTACTTC
TRBV6-2/TRBV6-3	.	TRBJ2-5	.	14	CASSNWDSEETQYF	TGTGCCAGCAGCAATTGGGACTCCGAAGAGACCCAGTACTTC
TRBV5-1	.	TRBJ1-2	.	13	CASSPTGVDGYTF	TGCGCCAGCAGCCCCACAGGAGTGGATGGCTACACCTTC
TRBV5-1	.	TRBJ2-7	.	15	CASSLAGGDTYEQYF	TGCGCCAGCAGCTTGGCTGGAGGTGATACCTACGAGCAGTACTTC
TRBV11-2	few	TRBJ2-1	TRBD2	15	CASSSGLAGYNEQFF	TGTGCCAGCAGCTCGGGACTAGCGGGATACAATGAGCAGTTCTTC
TRBV5-4	.	TRBJ1-3	.	15	CASSLGRTTGNTIYF	TGTGCCAGCAGCTTGGGCAGGACAACTGGAAACACCATATATTTT
TRBV7-8	.	TRBJ2-7	.	13	CASSPPYLGEQYF	TGTGCCAGCAGCCCGCCATACCTCGGGGAGCAGTACTTC
TRBV4-1	.	TRBJ2-1	.	19	CASSQGYGGGISPYNEQFF	TGCGCCAGCAGCCAAGGATATGGGGGCGGAATATCCCCCTACAATGAGCAGTTCTTC
TRBV18	few	TRBJ1-1	.	13	CASSPGPNTEAFF	TGTGCCAGCTCACCGGGACCGAACACTGAAGCTTTCTTT
TRBV28	.	TRBJ2-7	.	13	CASSRQGPHEQYF	TGTGCCAGCTCGAGGCAGGGTCCCCACGAGCAGTACTTC
TRBV2	.	TRBJ2-1	TRBD2	15	CASSGFSGGYNEQFF	TGTGCCAGCAGTGGGTTTAGCGGGGGATACAATGAGCAGTTCTTC
TRBV13	.	TRBJ2-3	TRBD2	14	CANALAGGGDTQYF	TGTGCCAATGCACTAGCGGGAGGTGGAGATACGCAGTATTTT
TRBV29-1	.	TRBJ2-7	.	13	CSVGGPTAYEQYF	TGCAGCGTTGGGGGACCGACAGCCTACGAGCAGTACTTC
TRBV2	once	TRBJ2-3	TRBD2	18	CASEGFRTSGIRTDTQYF	TGTGCCAGCGAGGGATTCAGGACTAGCGGGATCCGCACAGATACGCAGTATTTT
TRBV7-2	.	TRBJ2-4	TRBD1	15	CASSSPRTGYNIQYF	TGTGCCAGCAGCTCCCCTAGGACAGGGTATAACATTCAGTACTTC
TRBV7-2	.	TRBJ2-5	.	14	CASSLDPFQETQYF	TGTGCCAGCAGCTTGGACCCGTTTCAAGAGACCCAGTACTTC
TRBV27	.	TRBJ2-3	.	13	CASTPGGGDTQYF	TGTGCCAGCACCCCCGGTGGGGGCGATACGCAGTATTTT
TRBV5-1	few	TRBJ2-5	.	15	CASSLDQVRQETQYF	TGCGCCAGCAGCTTGGACCAAGTCCGTCAAGAGACCCAGTACTTC
TRBV5-1	.	TRBJ2-1	TRBD2	15	CASSSLASGYNEQFF	TGCGCCAGCAGCTCCTTGGCTAGCGGATACAATGAGCAGTTCTTC
TRBV27	.	TRBJ2-1	TRBD2	16	CASAFPGTSGFNEQFF	TGTGCCAGCGCGTTCCCCGGGACTAGCGGATTCAATGAGCAGTTCTTC
TRBV11-3	.	TRBJ2-2	.	14	CASSLFTGPGELFF	TGTGCCAGCAGCTTGTTTACAGGACCCGGGGAGCTGTTTTTT
TRBV7-9	.	TRBJ2-3	.	16	CASSLEFSAITDTQYF	TGTGCCAGCAGCTTAGAGTTTTCCGCGATCACAGATACGCAGTATTTT
TRBV5-1	.	TRBJ1-4	.	17	CASSLGVRTSTNEKLFF	TGCGCCAGCAGCTTGGGCGTCAGGACCTCAACTAATGAAAAACTGTTTTTT
TRBV20-1	many	TRBJ1-2	.	10	CSASQEGYTF	TGCAGTGCTAGCCAAGAGGGCTACACCTTC
TRBV5-1	.	TRBJ2-1	TRBD2	14	CASRRPGLNNEQFF	TGCGCCAGCAGGAGGCCGGGACTAAACAATGAGCAGTTCTTC
TRBV7-6	.	TRBJ2-7	TRBD1	16	CASSPGTGGMTYEQYF	TGTGCCAGCAGCCCGGGTACAGGGGGTATGACCTACGAGCAGTACTTC
TRBV5-5	.	TRBJ1-2	TRBD1	16	CASSLAPRTGNYGYTF	TGTGCCAGCAGCTTGGCCCCTAGGACAGGGAACTATGGCTACACCTTC
TRBV19	.	TRBJ1-3	TRBD1	15	CASSNQQGSGNTIYF	TGTGCCAGTAGTAACCAACAGGGGTCTGGAAACACCATATATTTT
TRBV27	.	TRBJ1-5	.	14	CASSLQYSNQPQHF	TGTGCCAGCAGTCTCCAGTATAGCAATCAGCCCCAGCATTTT
TRBV7-9	.	TRBJ2-7	.	15	CASSLAGWTSYEQYF	TGTGCCAGCAGCTTAGCAGGGTGGACCTCCTACGAGCAGTACTTC
TRBV2	.	TRBJ2-3	.	16	CASSEWGGKNTDTQYF	TGTGCCAGCAGTGAATGGGGTGGGAAGAACACAGATACGCAGTATTTT
TRBV7-6	.	TRBJ1-4	TRBD1	14	CASSLDREGEKLFF	TGTGCCAGCAGCCTAGACAGGGAAGGGGAAAAACTGTTTTTT
TRBV18	.	TRBJ2-7	.	15	CASSPQRQAVDEQYF	TGTGCCAGCTCACCACAAAGGCAGGCAGTAGACGAGCAGTACTTC
TRBV10-2	.	TRBJ1-3	.	15	CASSLRGASGNTIYF	TGCGCCAGCTCCCTGAGGGGGGCTTCCGGAAACACCATATATTTT
TRBV4-2	few	TRBJ1-5	.	14	CASSQDGVRQPQHF	TGTGCCAGCAGCCAAGATGGGGTGAGGCAGCCCCAGCATTTT
TRBV28	.	TRBJ2-6	.	15	CASSSGSGGANVLTF	TGTGCCAGCAGTTCGGGAAGCGGTGGGGCCAACGTCCTGACTTTC
TRBV7-8	.	TRBJ2-3	TRBD1	16	CASSFPRTGSTDTQYF	TGTGCCAGCAGCTTTCCGAGGACAGGGAGCACAGATACGCAGTATTTT
TRBV3-1/TRBV3-2	.	TRBJ2-7	TRBD2	15	CASSQGLAAPNEQYF	TGTGCCAGCAGCCAAGGACTAGCGGCCCCTAATGAGCAGTACTTC
TRBV10-3	.	TRBJ2-2	TRBD2	15	CAISETSGSAGELFF	TGTGCCATCAGTGAGACTAGCGGGAGCGCCGGGGAGCTGTTTTTT
TRBV10-1	.	TRBJ2-6	.	16	CASRRGVASGANVLTF	TGCGCCAGCAGGAGAGGGGTAGCCTCAGGGGCCAACGTCCTGACTTTC